The 14 T cell receptor beta chains given below trace back to one sample, sequenced in a study of CD8 T cells in Susac syndrome. An amount of RNA that ranged from roughly 0.5 to 1 ug was reverse transcribed with random hexamers. Via MiXCR, TCRdb re-called the immunoSEQ multiplex PCR reads, giving one row per CDR3 protein. The sample lists 200,000 to 300,000 distinct CDR3 sequences, about 96% seen once, with under 0.12% in the top ten. Source material: CD4+ T cells from PBMCs. The receptors shown here come from a human donor with Susac syndrome.

The chain couples TRBV5-1 to TRBJ2-1, with TRBD1 identical over 8 bases. The CDR3 is 14 residues long. The trim removed 0 bases at V and 8 bases at J, leaving 4 bases unmatched. Germline-derived CDR1 and CDR2 are SGHRS and YFSETQ. DNA for the CDR3: TGCGCCAGCAGCTTGGACGGACAGGGAGATGAGCAGTTCTTC. Translating it yields CASSLDGQGDEQFF.

DNA for the CDR3: TGTGCCAGCAGCAAGGGGACTAGCGGGAGTTGGGCTTCTAGCACAGATACGCAGTATTTT. Encoded protein: CASSKGTSGSWASSTDTQYF. This chain links TRBV6-1 with TRBJ2-3, with 14 bases fitting TRBD2. The CDR3 totals 20 residues. From germline, CDR1 is MNHNS and CDR2 SASEGT. The junction had 14 bases not matched to a gene; V was cut back by 6 bases and J by 0 bases.

Concerning this clonotype itself: Germline is not matched at one junction end, which may reflect a read error. The genes are TRBV5-6 and TRBJ1-2, with D possibly matching TRBD1 (5 bases). Per germline, CDR1 SGHDT and CDR2 YYEEEE. The CDR3 is 13 residues long. The CDR3 loop is CASNLAGNYGYTF. The CDR3 nucleotides are TGTGCCAGCAACTTGGCAGGGAACTATGGCTACACCTTC.

The gene calls are TRBV12-3 or TRBV12-4 and TRBJ1-2; 9 bases fit TRBD1. The CDR3 runs to 14 residues. After removal of 3 bases from V and 8 bases from J, the junction contained 7 bases not matched to a gene. This CDR3 is CASSFGGQGVGYTF. CDR3 DNA: TGTGCCAGCAGTTTCGGGGGACAGGGTGTCGGCTACACCTTC.

The chain employs TRBV6-5 and TRBJ1-1; D unresolved. Per the germline V gene, CDR1 is MNHEY and CDR2 is SVGAGI. The CDR3 sequence is 15 residues long. Trimming removed 3 bases at V and 0 bases at J, with 11 bases between. CDR3 region: CASSYQVGLNTEAFF. The CDR3 bases are TGTGCCAGCAGTTATCAGGTGGGCCTGAACACTGAAGCTTTCTTT.

This clonotype was picked up one time. The chain is built from TRBV28 and TRBJ2-7; D remains ambiguous. The CDR3 is made up of 11 amino acids. V gave up 3 bases and J gave up 5 bases, with 5 bases separating them. CDR1 is MDHEN and CDR2 is SYDVKM in the germline V gene. The CDR3 DNA reads TGTGCCAGCAGTTTCAGCGACGAGCAGTACTTC. Its translation is CASSFSDEQYF.

The chain uses TRBV3-1 and TRBJ2-1; D might be TRBD2 (5 bases). CDR3 length: 12 residues. Germline assignment: CDR1 LGHDT and CDR2 YNNKEL (reference sequence). V was pared by 1 base and J by 13 bases, with 11 bases between. CDR3 sequence: CASSQVQLVQFF. DNA for the CDR3: TGTGCCAGCAGCCAAGTCCAACTAGTTCAGTTCTTC.

This chain links TRBV18 with TRBJ2-1, with 8 bases fitting TRBD2. The CDR3 covers 17 residues. Trimming removed 2 bases from V and 7 bases from J; junction bases left unmatched: 13. Germline CDR1 is KGHSH and CDR2 is LQKENI. The CDR3 protein is CASSPSGGRFSQNEQFF. DNA of the CDR3: TGTGCCAGCTCACCATCTGGCGGGAGGTTTAGCCAAAATGAGCAGTTCTTC.

The rearrangement links TRBV12-3 or TRBV12-4 to TRBJ1-2; D gene ambiguous. The CDR3 loop spans 14 amino acids. V lost 6 bases and J 0 bases, leaving 11 bases between the germline ends. Here the CDR3 DNA reads TGTGCCAGCAGCCGAGCTACAGCTAACTATGGCTACACCTTC. The encoded protein is CASSRATANYGYTF.

V gene TRBV3-1 combines with J gene TRBJ1-2; a weak D match, TRBD1 (6 bases). The CDR3 length is 12 residues. Trimming left V 2 bases short and J 8 bases short, with 9 bases between. The germline CDR1 and CDR2 sequences are LGHDT and YNNKEL (reference sequence). The DNA for the CDR3 is TGTGCCAGCAGCCAACGACAGGACGGCTACACCTTC. Translated, it gives CASSQRQDGYTF.

Regarding this clonotype: At one boundary the junction diverges from the germline segment, which might be a read error. The chain joins TRBV19 to TRBJ2-1; perhaps TRBD1 as D (6 bases). CDR1 LNHDA and CDR2 SQIVND come from the germline V gene (reference sequence). CDR3 size: 13 residues. CDR3 sequence: CASSKRTVNGQFF. The CDR3 DNA reads as TGTGCCAGTAGCAAACGGACAGTTAATGGGCAGTTCTTC.

The chain combines TRBV30 with TRBJ2-3; no firm D call. This CDR3 has 15 amino acids. V was trimmed by 3 bases and J by 2 bases, leaving 15 bases between them. Germline CDR1 reads GTSNPN; CDR2 reads SVGIG (reference sequence). Written as DNA, the CDR3 is TGTGCCTGGAGCAGGCTCCACGGTGCCACAGATACGCAGTATTTT. Protein product: CAWSRLHGATDTQYF.

This clonotype was seen only once. The V call is TRBV29-1, the J call TRBJ2-3; unclear D gene. V was clipped by 3 bases and J by 4 bases, with 17 bases between them. The V gene's germline CDR1 is SQVTM and CDR2 ANQGSEA. The CDR3 is 15 amino acids. CDR3 sequence (DNA): TGCAGCGTTGATTCTTTGGACCCCTGGTCAGATACGCAGTATTTT. Translated, it gives CSVDSLDPWSDTQYF.

The rearrangement uses TRBV7-9 and TRBJ2-3; the D is unclear. V was clipped by 5 bases and J by 0 bases, with 12 bases between them. Germline-derived CDR1 and CDR2 are SEHNR and FQNEAQ (reference sequence). The CDR3 loop spans 15 amino acids. CDR3 DNA sequence: TGTGCCAGCAGCATGAGAGAGGCGAGCACAGATACGCAGTATTTT. Its protein is CASSMREASTDTQYF. Full variable domain (rest looked up from reference TRBV7-9 and TRBJ2-3): DTGVSQNPRHKITKRGQNVTFRCDPISEHNRLYWYRQTLGQGPEFLTYFQNEAQLEKSRLLSDRFSAERPKGSFSTLEIQRTEQGDSAMYLCASSMREASTDTQYFGPGTRLTVL.